These T cell receptor beta chains were read from a single sample in a study of CD4 T cells in relation to SARS-CoV-2 and coronaviruses. These receptors lack a known antigen. Data came from immunoSEQ multiplex PCR; TCRdb stores just in-frame clones and leaves some out. The table lists some 19,000 clones, about 68% of them singletons. What was sequenced was CD4+ T cells from PBMCs, cultured in vitro. The source is a human donor in good health. CDR3s include the opening cysteine and the closing phenylalanine or tryptophan. D genes are given only for firm matches. Clone sizes are given selectively: once, few, many, or a class where the clone is expanded.

J	size	D	V	CDR3	DNA
TRBJ1-2	few	TRBD1	TRBV6-5	CASSYIGTGYGYTF	TGTGCCAGCAGTTACATCGGGACAGGGTATGGCTACACCTTC
TRBJ2-3	-	TRBD1	TRBV27	CASSLLDRANTQYF	TGTGCCAGCAGTTTATTGGACAGGGCAAATACGCAGTATTTT
TRBJ2-5	-	-	TRBV5-5	CASSLVGERLAQYF	TGTGCCAGCAGCTTAGTCGGGGAGAGATTGGCCCAGTACTTC
TRBJ1-5	-	TRBD1	TRBV10-3	CAIKGQGARQPQHF	TGTGCCATCAAAGGACAGGGGGCTCGGCAGCCCCAGCATTTT
TRBJ1-2	-	-	TRBV6-2/TRBV6-3	CASSYGGIVNYGYTF	TGTGCCAGCAGTTACGGGGGTATCGTTAACTATGGCTACACCTTC
TRBJ2-1	few	TRBD2	TRBV27	CASSFWVASGMGEQFF	TGTGCCAGCAGTTTTTGGGTAGCTAGCGGGATGGGTGAGCAGTTCTTC
TRBJ2-5	-	TRBD2	TRBV5-6	CASSLVAGVVETQYF	TGTGCCAGCAGCTTGGTAGCGGGAGTTGTGGAGACCCAGTACTTC
TRBJ2-7	-	-	TRBV27	CASSPTADSYYEQYF	TGTGCCAGCAGCCCCACAGCAGACAGTTACTACGAGCAGTACTTC
TRBJ1-1	-	-	TRBV3-1/TRBV3-2	CASSQTGTDTEAFF	TGTGCCAGCAGCCAAACCGGGACGGACACTGAAGCTTTCTTT
TRBJ2-7	few	-	TRBV6-1	CASSEATGEYEQYF	TGTGCCAGCAGTGAAGCGACAGGAGAATACGAGCAGTACTTC
TRBJ1-2	-	-	TRBV3-1/TRBV3-2	CASSQDRRAGYTF	TGTGCCAGCAGCCAAGATAGGCGGGCGGGCTACACCTTC
TRBJ2-3	-	-	TRBV5-1	CASSEGSPRPDTQYF	TGCGCCAGCAGCGAAGGCTCACCCCGGCCAGATACGCAGTATTTT
TRBJ2-3	few	-	TRBV9	CASSVGRERFSDTQYF	TGTGCCAGCAGCGTAGGGAGGGAACGTTTTTCCGATACGCAGTATTTT
TRBJ1-1	-	-	TRBV4-1	CASSHGPNRENTEAFF	TGCGCCAGCAGCCACGGTCCCAACAGGGAGAACACTGAAGCTTTCTTT
TRBJ2-5	once	TRBD1	TRBV10-1	CASSEYRGKQETQYF	TGCGCCAGCAGTGAATACAGGGGGAAACAAGAGACCCAGTACTTC
TRBJ1-4	-	-	TRBV5-1	CASNQGSTTNEKLFF	TGCGCCAGCAACCAAGGGTCAACAACTAATGAAAAACTGTTTTTT
TRBJ2-1	-	TRBD1	TRBV28	CASAYLGTDYNEQFF	TGTGCCAGCGCTTACCTAGGGACAGACTACAATGAGCAGTTCTTC
TRBJ2-1	once	-	TRBV9	CASSARPSGNEQFF	TGTGCCAGCAGCGCACGACCCTCTGGGAATGAGCAGTTCTTC
TRBJ1-6	-	-	TRBV9	CASSENSNSPLHF	TGTGCCAGCAGTGAGAACAGCAATTCACCCCTCCACTTT
TRBJ2-1	-	-	TRBV6-2/TRBV6-3	CASSAGTVARDEQFF	TGTGCCAGCAGCGCCGGGACGGTGGCTCGGGATGAGCAGTTCTTC
TRBJ2-1	-	-	TRBV11-2	CASSTYHRSYNEQFF	TGTGCCAGCAGCACCTACCACCGCTCCTACAATGAGCAGTTCTTC
TRBJ2-7	-	TRBD1	TRBV5-6	CASSLRTGRYEQYF	TGTGCCAGCAGCTTACGGACAGGGAGGTACGAGCAGTACTTC
TRBJ2-3	-	-	TRBV9	CASSVAQGGPDTQYF	TGTGCCAGCAGCGTAGCACAGGGTGGCCCAGATACGCAGTATTTT
TRBJ2-7	-	-	TRBV13	CASSPGPTYEQYF	TGTGCCAGCAGCCCGGGACCGACCTACGAGCAGTACTTC
TRBJ2-1	-	TRBD2	TRBV19	CASSISGLASSVKDNEQFF	TGTGCCAGTAGTATTTCGGGACTAGCGAGTAGTGTAAAGGACAATGAGCAGTTCTTC
TRBJ1-6	few	TRBD1	TRBV5-6	CASSAGTGSSPLHF	TGTGCCAGCAGCGCCGGGACAGGGAGTTCACCCCTCCACTTT
TRBJ1-2	-	-	TRBV19	CASLQGVNYGYTF	TGTGCCAGCCTCCAGGGCGTAAACTATGGCTACACCTTC
TRBJ2-2	-	-	TRBV3-1/TRBV3-2	CASSQFLLNTGELFF	TGTGCCAGCAGCCAATTTCTGCTGAACACCGGGGAGCTGTTTTTT
TRBJ2-5	-	-	TRBV12-3/TRBV12-4	CASRRGALETQYF	TGTGCCAGCAGGCGTGGGGCCCTAGAGACCCAGTACTTC
TRBJ1-2	few	-	TRBV24-1	CATSGVASGYTF	TGTGCCACCAGCGGCGTGGCGAGCGGCTACACCTTC
TRBJ2-7	-	-	TRBV6-1	CASSVSVGGTGYEQYF	TGTGCCAGCAGTGTCTCCGTAGGGGGTACCGGGTACGAGCAGTACTTC
TRBJ1-6	-	-	TRBV5-5	CAIGGFDNSPLHF	TGTGCCATCGGGGGATTCGATAATTCACCCCTCCACTTT
TRBJ2-7	-	TRBD2	TRBV24-1	CATSDSGLDTYEQYF	TGTGCCACCAGTGACTCGGGACTAGATACTTACGAGCAGTACTTC
TRBJ1-2	-	TRBD1	TRBV2	CASRDDRELYGYTF	TGTGCCAGCAGGGATGACAGGGAACTCTATGGCTACACCTTC
TRBJ1-2	-	TRBD1	TRBV3-1/TRBV3-2	CASSQDSSGTGGGYTF	TGTGCCAGCAGCCAAGACTCTTCCGGGACAGGGGGAGGCTACACCTTC
TRBJ2-7	-	-	TRBV12-3/TRBV12-4	CASSQGFSYEQYF	TGTGCCAGCAGCCAGGGGTTCTCCTACGAGCAGTACTTC
TRBJ1-5	few	-	TRBV6-1	CASSESGSRYQPQHF	TGTGCCAGCAGTGAATCGGGATCTCGCTATCAGCCCCAGCATTTT
TRBJ2-7	-	-	TRBV7-2	CASSSQPSGEQYF	TGTGCCAGCAGTTCACAACCAAGCGGCGAGCAGTACTTC
TRBJ1-5	-	TRBD1	TRBV19	CASSPGQGNQPQHF	TGTGCCAGTAGTCCCGGACAGGGGAATCAGCCCCAGCATTTT
TRBJ2-2	-	-	TRBV9	CASSVAGTPNANTGELFF	TGTGCCAGCAGCGTAGCCGGGACGCCAAACGCGAACACCGGGGAGCTGTTTTTT
TRBJ1-3	-	-	TRBV19	CASSIEGSISSGNTIYF	TGTGCCAGTAGTATAGAGGGCAGCATTTCCTCTGGAAACACCATATATTTT
TRBJ2-1	-	-	TRBV12-3/TRBV12-4	CASSLVGGNEQFF	TGTGCCAGCAGTTTAGTCGGGGGCAATGAGCAGTTCTTC
TRBJ2-2	-	TRBD2	TRBV30	CAWSLELPGLAGGVGWAGELFF	TGTGCCTGGAGTTTAGAGTTGCCGGGACTAGCGGGAGGCGTGGGTTGGGCCGGGGAGCTGTTTTTT
TRBJ2-7	few	-	TRBV4-1	CASSQDRRLEQYF	TGCGCCAGCAGCCAAGATCGGAGGCTCGAGCAGTACTTC
TRBJ1-1	-	-	TRBV4-2	CASSQQGEAFF	TGTGCCAGCAGCCAACAGGGTGAAGCTTTCTTT
TRBJ1-1	-	TRBD1	TRBV5-1	CASRDRSSPSTEAFF	TGCGCCAGCCGGGACAGATCCTCTCCAAGCACTGAAGCTTTCTTT
TRBJ2-3	-	-	TRBV28	CASSPVGAGNTDTQYF	TGTGCCAGCAGTCCCGTTGGGGCGGGCAACACAGATACGCAGTATTTT
TRBJ2-2	-	TRBD2	TRBV5-4	CASSLSGRAVGELFF	TGTGCCAGCAGCTTGAGCGGGAGGGCCGTCGGGGAGCTGTTTTTT
TRBJ1-2	-	TRBD1	TRBV12-3/TRBV12-4	CASSPDRSYGYTF	TGTGCCAGCAGTCCGGACAGGAGCTATGGCTACACCTTC
TRBJ1-4	few	-	TRBV18	CASSPNGGSTNEKLFF	TGTGCCAGCTCACCAAACGGGGGTTCAACTAATGAAAAACTGTTTTTT
TRBJ2-5	-	TRBD1	TRBV6-2/TRBV6-3	CASSYAGTEKETQYF	TGTGCCAGCAGTTACGCCGGGACAGAGAAAGAGACCCAGTACTTC
TRBJ1-1	once	-	TRBV21-1	CASTNLQDSLNTEAFF	TGTGCCAGCACTAATCTGCAGGACAGCTTGAACACTGAAGCTTTCTTT
TRBJ1-1	-	TRBD1	TRBV7-3	CASSIQGEDTEAFF	TGTGCCAGCAGCATCCAGGGGGAGGACACTGAAGCTTTCTTT
TRBJ1-3	-	TRBD1	TRBV28	CASSLLQGASGNTIYF	TGTGCCAGCAGTTTATTACAGGGGGCGTCTGGAAACACCATATATTTT
TRBJ1-2	few	-	TRBV2	CASSEEGKNGYTF	TGTGCCAGCAGTGAAGAAGGGAAAAATGGCTACACCTTC
TRBJ2-4	-	-	TRBV7-9	CASSLAEAKNIQYF	TGTGCCAGCAGCTTAGCGGAAGCCAAAAACATTCAGTACTTC
TRBJ2-2	-	-	TRBV10-3	CAISESSGTGELFF	TGTGCCATCAGTGAATCCTCTGGGACCGGGGAGCTGTTTTTT
TRBJ2-1	-	TRBD2	TRBV28	CASSSAGGPSYNEQFF	TGTGCCAGCAGTTCGGCGGGAGGGCCATCCTACAATGAGCAGTTCTTC
TRBJ2-2	-	-	TRBV6-1	CASSEGFHSFKLAGELFF	TGTGCCAGCAGTGAAGGTTTTCATAGTTTCAAATTGGCCGGGGAGCTGTTTTTT
TRBJ1-3	-	-	TRBV7-9	CASSDQGYTIYF	TGTGCCAGCAGCGATCAGGGGTACACCATATATTTT